This TCR beta chain is drawn from a study of tumor and adjacent non-tumor tissue in lung cancer. This sample's RNA came from whole unsorted tissue. Per the germline V gene, CDR1 is SGHNT and CDR2 is YENEEA. V trimming: 9 bases; J trimming: 7 bases; junction bases outside the gene matches: 25. This CDR3 has 20 amino acids. The library came from three nested PCR rounds adapted from ARM-PCR protocols. TCRdb recomputed calls from the multiplex PCR reads with MiXCR, one row per CDR3 protein. The data show around 140,000 distinct CDR3 sequences, with around 60% seen just once and roughly 18% held by the top ten. As regards this clonotype: The conserved closing phenylalanine or tryptophan is absent in this CDR3, likely reflecting a read error.

The clonotype comes from a man between 60 and 75 years old with small cell lung cancer. V usage is TRBV11-3 and J usage is TRBJ1-6; TRBD1 aligns across 9 bases. Sequenced material: lung tumor tissue. The CDR3 DNA reads as TGTGCCAGTAGCCAGCACCGGGACAGGGTCTCCAGTCGAACAAATTCACCCCTCCACCTT. Residues: CASSQHRDRVSSRTNSPLHL.